This TCR beta chain is from a study of T-cell memory formation after mild COVID-19. 5'RACE with constant-segment primers yielded barcoded, UMI-tagged TCR alpha and TCR beta cDNA libraries. TCRdb re-derived calls from the 5' RACE reads in MiXCR, one entry per CDR3 protein. Among approximately 260,000 distinct CDR3 sequences listed, about 17% were seen once. Study findings and constraints: CD4+ contracting clones were found mainly in CM and EM, and CD8+ ones in EMRA. Balance between CD4 and CD8 was seen in clones contracting day 15 to 85, and a CD4+ lean was seen in later expanders.

Comments on this clonotype: What it binds is not known.

Specimen: PBMCs or a T cell subset sorted from them (not recorded which). The clonotype was recovered from a man aged 18-30 years who had mild COVID-19 (a few samples of this study predate the infection). Cell type and time point are not known.

The CDR3 DNA reads TGTGCCAGCAGTCGGGACAGCTCCTATAATTCACCCCTCCACTTT. Encoded protein: CASSRDSSYNSPLHF. The chain employs TRBV12-3 or TRBV12-4 and TRBJ1-6; TRBD1 matches at 7 bases. This CDR3 spans 15 amino acids. V shed 5 bases and J 0 bases; nucleotides not matched to a gene: 1.